This T cell receptor beta chain is drawn from a study of OX40 agonist ivuxolimab in advanced cancers. Study background: The dose-escalation cohort was over 65% male, with a mean age of 60 years, ranging roughly 23 to 90. General observations from the study: The study found that CD8+ T cells averaged more expanded clones than CD4+.

Remarks on this clone: As yet, its antigen is unknown.

The CDR3 is 15 residues long. In germline, CDR1 is MNHNS, CDR2 SASEGT. Trimming stripped 1 base from V and 0 bases from J, with 10 bases between. The cohort excluded patients with autoimmune disease history or systemic immunosuppression. Sequencing used immunoSEQ multiplex PCR; TCRdb keeps in-frame clones, though not all of them. The table lists about 72,000 clones, around nine tenths of them singletons. The V gene is TRBV6-1, the J gene TRBJ2-7; D is tentatively TRBD1 or TRBD2 (5 bases each). This specimen was CD4+ or CD8+ T cells sorted from blood, taken in a trial of the OX40 agonist ivuxolimab. The clonotype originates from an adult with an advanced solid tumor such as melanoma, head and neck, liver or kidney cancer. The CDR3 bases are TGTGCCAGCAGTGAAGTGGGGGAGAGCTCCTACGAGCAGTACTTC. Translated, it gives CASSEVGESSYEQYF.